What follows are 23 T cell receptor beta chains derived from one specimen sequenced in a study of blood T cell repertoires in COVID-19. Sequencing was performed with immunoSEQ multiplex PCR; in TCRdb, only in-frame clones are kept and a portion is missing. Of hundreds of thousands of clones in the sample, 80% to 90% are singletons; the top ten hold approximately 10%. Sequenced input: PBMCs or T cells enriched from blood (not recorded which). The receptor source for this set is a woman in her fifties or sixties who had recovered from COVID-19.

V gene TRBV7-2 combines with J gene TRBJ1-6, with D possibly being TRBD1 (5 bases). This CDR3 is 15 amino acids long. Trimming took off 1 base at V and 9 bases at J, with 13 bases between the two ends. Germline V gene lookup returns CDR1 SGHTA and CDR2 FQGNSA. CDR3 coding DNA: TGTGCCAGCAGCTTAGGCGGCAGGGAGGGTTCACCCCTCCACTTT. It translates to CASSLGGREGSPLHF.

This CDR3 is CASSEKRGEQFF. The CDR3 DNA reads TGTGCCAGTAGTGAGAAGCGGGGAGAGCAGTTCTTC. The chain carries TRBV19 and TRBJ2-1; 7 nucleotides agree with TRBD2. Per germline, CDR1 LNHDA and CDR2 SQIVND (reference sequence). After removal of 5 bases from V and 10 bases from J, the junction contained 5 bases not matched to a gene. This CDR3 has 12 residues.

The genes are TRBV12-3 or TRBV12-4 and TRBJ2-1; D unresolved. Trimming took off 5 bases at V and 7 bases at J, with 6 bases between the two ends. This CDR3 contains 11 residues. The DNA for the CDR3 is TGTGCCAGCAGTCTCTATAATGAGCAGTTCTTC. Amino acid sequence: CASSLYNEQFF.

This rearrangement joins TRBV4-1 to TRBJ1-1; 9 bases match TRBD1. In germline, CDR1 is MGHRA, CDR2 YSYEKL. V shed 1 base, J shed 6 bases, and the junction held 3 bases outside the gene matches. The CDR3 is 14 residues long. CDR3 amino acids: CASSQGTGEAEAFF. Here the CDR3 DNA reads TGCGCCAGCAGCCAAGGGACAGGGGAGGCTGAAGCTTTCTTT.

The chain is built from TRBV18 and TRBJ2-7, with 7 bases lining up with TRBD1. The CDR3 is made up of 14 amino acids. Germline V gene data show CDR1 as KGHSH and CDR2 as LQKENI. The V gene end was trimmed by 5 bases and the J gene end by 1 base; junction bases not matched to a gene: 5. The CDR3, as DNA: TGTGCCAGCTCAACCACGGGACAGTCCTACGAGCAGTACTTC. As protein: CASSTTGQSYEQYF.

This clone has just a few counts. This sequence joins TRBV4-3 and TRBJ2-7; D unclear. The CDR3 runs 14 residues. Between the trimmed V and J ends, which lost 0 bases and 4 bases, there was a span of 10 bases. Germline V CDR1 and CDR2: LGHNA, YSLEER. The CDR3 nucleotides are TGCGCCAGCAGCCAAGATGTACAGAATTACGAGCAGTACTTC. It encodes CASSQDVQNYEQYF.

This clone has a handful of counts. The rearrangement uses TRBV16 and TRBJ1-6, with D tentatively TRBD1 (5 bases). The CDR3 contains 13 residues. Per the germline V gene, CDR1 is KGHSY and CDR2 is FQNENV. The V end was cut by 1 base, the J end by 9 bases, with 7 bases between. CDR3 protein: CASSQWQGSPLHF. Written as DNA, the CDR3 is TGTGCCAGCAGCCAATGGCAGGGTTCACCCCTCCACTTT.

The gene calls are TRBV7-9 and TRBJ1-4; TRBD1 is a possible D gene (6 bases). The length of the CDR3 is 14 residues. CDR1 is SEHNR and CDR2 is FQNEAQ in the germline V gene (reference sequence). Trimming left V 5 bases short and J 6 bases short, with 13 bases between. CDR3 bases: TGTGCCAGCAGCCTAGGGGGGGTCGATGAAAAACTGTTTTTT. It yields the protein CASSLGGVDEKLFF.

V usage is TRBV27 and J usage is TRBJ2-5; 7 positions agree with TRBD1. CDR1 and CDR2 from the germline V gene are MNHEY and SMNVEV (reference sequence). CDR3 size: 12 residues. Trimming removed 3 bases from V and 6 bases from J; junction bases left unmatched: 1. The CDR3, as DNA: TGTGCCAGCAGTTTTAGGGGGCAGACCCAGTACTTC. Amino acids: CASSFRGQTQYF.

The rearrangement uses TRBV2 and TRBJ2-1; D is possibly TRBD2 (6 bases). Germline V gene lookup returns CDR1 SNHLY and CDR2 FYNNEI. There are 13 residues in the CDR3. Trimming cost V 5 bases and J 10 bases, with 15 bases left between them. The CDR3 bases are TGTGCCAGCAGTCCCCAGGAGGGAGTCGAGCAGTTCTTC. Translated: CASSPQEGVEQFF. Full variable domain (rest looked up from reference TRBV2 and TRBJ2-1): EPEVTQTPSHQVTQMGQEVILRCVPISNHLYFYWYRQILGQKVEFLVSFYNNEISEKSEIFDDQFSVERPDGSNFTLKIRSTKLEDSAMYFCASSPQEGVEQFFGPGTRLTVL.

This chain uses TRBV30 with TRBJ1-4; D is uncertain. Germline assignment: CDR1 GTSNPN and CDR2 SVGIG (reference sequence). Trimming removed 0 bases from V and 8 bases from J, with 4 bases in between. The CDR3 sequence is 11 residues long. The CDR3 sequence: CAWSVREKLFF. CDR3 DNA: TGTGCCTGGAGTGTCCGGGAAAAACTGTTTTTT.

The chain uses TRBV3-1 (or the pseudogene TRBV3-2) and TRBJ2-2; 9 nucleotides align to TRBD1. CDR3 size: 16 residues. The V and J ends lost 6 bases and 4 bases, in that order; junction bases with no gene match: 9. In germline, CDR1 is LGHDT, CDR2 YNNKEL (reference sequence). Here the CDR3 DNA reads TGTGCCAGCAGTAGCGACAGGGGGGCGAGCACCGGGGAGCTGTTTTTT. The encoded protein is CASSSDRGASTGELFF.

This clone was picked up many times. This chain uses TRBV19 with TRBJ1-1; D gene uncertain. CDR3 length: 14 amino acids. V was shortened by 5 bases and J by 4 bases, with 14 bases between the two germline ends. Germline CDR1 LNHDA, CDR2 SQIVND (reference sequence). The CDR3 DNA is TGTGCCAGTAGTTCTGGGCTCGGAACCACTGAAGCTTTCTTT. The encoded protein is CASSSGLGTTEAFF.

V is TRBV19 and J is TRBJ2-7, with a weak D call TRBD2 (5 bases). The CDR3 runs to 14 residues. Per germline, CDR1 LNHDA and CDR2 SQIVND (reference sequence). Trimming stripped 0 bases from V and 6 bases from J, with 12 bases between. CDR3 protein: CASSIDPGIGEQYF. The CDR3 bases are TGTGCCAGTAGTATAGATCCCGGGATCGGCGAGCAGTACTTC.

This chain connects TRBV2 to TRBJ1-2; 7 bases align to TRBD1. CDR1 and CDR2 (germline): SNHLY, FYNNEI. This CDR3 contains 15 residues. J was trimmed by 4 bases and V by 6 bases; bases with no gene match: 11. The CDR3 region has the DNA TGTGCCAGCAGCGATCGACAGGGAGTTTCCTATGGCTACACCTTC. Residues: CASSDRQGVSYGYTF.

This sequence joins TRBV4-1 and TRBJ1-5, with D maybe TRBD1 (5 bases). Germline assignment: CDR1 MGHRA and CDR2 YSYEKL. The V end was cut by 0 bases, the J end by 0 bases, with 21 bases between. The CDR3 covers 20 residues. CDR3 residues: CASSQEPFKDMTLSNQPQHF. CDR3 DNA sequence: TGCGCCAGCAGCCAAGAACCTTTTAAGGACATGACACTTAGCAATCAGCCCCAGCATTTT.

The gene calls are TRBV6-5 and TRBJ1-3; no firm D call. The CDR3 is 16 residues long. V was cut by 0 bases and J by 0 bases, with 9 bases left in between. The germline V gene has CDR1 MNHEY and CDR2 SVGAGI. The CDR3 coding sequence is TGTGCCAGCAGTTACTCACAGCCAAACTCTGGAAACACCATATATTTT. It codes for CASSYSQPNSGNTIYF.

The chain recombines TRBV11-2 with TRBJ2-1; 11 bases are shared with TRBD2. This CDR3 comprises 16 residues. The V gene's germline CDR1 is SGHAT and CDR2 FQNNGV. V trimming: 1 base; J trimming: 6 bases; junction bases outside the gene matches: 5. CDR3 residues: CASSLVASGGSNEQFF. DNA for the CDR3: TGTGCCAGCAGCTTAGTGGCTAGCGGGGGGTCCAATGAGCAGTTCTTC.

This chain links TRBV5-4 with TRBJ1-2; D remains ambiguous. The V and J ends lost 1 base and 6 bases respectively, with 7 bases between them. The CDR3 is 12 residues long. The germline gives CDR1 SGHNT, CDR2 YYREEE (reference sequence). As DNA, the CDR3 is TGTGCCAGCAGCTTGTTTAGCGATGGCTACACCTTC. Amino acid sequence: CASSLFSDGYTF.

This chain links TRBV10-1 with TRBJ2-4; the match to TRBD2 covers 11 bases. The length of the CDR3 is 18 residues. Trimming cost V 5 bases and J 0 bases; bases outside gene matches: 9. Germline CDR1 and CDR2: WNHNN and SYGVQD (reference sequence). Here the CDR3 DNA reads TGCGCCAGCAGTCCCGGGACTAGCGGAGCACTAGCCAAAAACATTCAGTACTTC. Protein: CASSPGTSGALAKNIQYF.

The chain joins TRBV2 to TRBJ2-7; TRBD1 agrees at 7 bases. The trim removed 5 bases at V and 1 base at J, leaving 8 bases unmatched. Looked up from germline, CDR1 is SNHLY and CDR2 is FYNNEI. The CDR3 runs 15 residues. CDR3 residues: CASSIGRGTSYEQYF. The CDR3 DNA sequence: TGTGCCAGCAGTATTGGCAGGGGGACGTCCTACGAGCAGTACTTC. Full variable domain (outside the CDR3, taken from reference TRBV2 and TRBJ2-7): EPEVTQTPSHQVTQMGQEVILRCVPISNHLYFYWYRQILGQKVEFLVSFYNNEISEKSEIFDDQFSVERPDGSNFTLKIRSTKLEDSAMYFCASSIGRGTSYEQYFGPGTRLTVT.

The chain employs TRBV12-3 or TRBV12-4 and TRBJ2-7; D perhaps matches TRBD1 (6 bases). CDR3 length: 13 amino acids. Trimming shortened V by 6 bases and J by 6 bases, and 15 bases separated the two germline ends. CDR3 region: CASRDSLRSEQYF. The CDR3 DNA sequence: TGTGCCAGCAGGGACAGTCTCAGAAGCGAGCAGTACTTC.

The CDR3: CSVAYRDTEAFF. The CDR3 DNA reads as TGCAGCGTTGCCTACAGGGATACTGAAGCTTTCTTT. The chain carries TRBV29-1 and TRBJ1-1; D might be TRBD1 (6 bases). V was cut by 4 bases and J by 5 bases, with 11 bases left in between. The CDR3 totals 12 residues. The germline gives CDR1 SQVTM, CDR2 ANQGSEA.